This paragraph covers one TCR beta chain sequence. Antigen: not known. The source of the sample is a study of T cell repertoires in cytomegalovirus infection. Study summary: Based on public TCR beta signatures, there were indications of CMV infection and of a matching HLA type.

MiXCR, run by TCRdb on the reads, gives a single entry per CDR3 protein. The sample yields approximately 700,000 distinct CDR3 sequences, roughly a third seen once. Germline lookup yields CDR1 MNHNS and CDR2 SASEGT. The CDR3 consists of 19 residues. V lost 1 base, J lost 2 bases, and 13 bases stayed unmatched. Study outcomes and limitations: Public TCR beta family frequency separated CMV-and-HLA carriers, including in an independent cohort. The response measured ex vivo was dominated by TCR beta clonotypes (HLA-C-restricted and CMV-specific).

The chain recombines TRBV6-1 with TRBJ2-4, with 8 nucleotides matching TRBD1. Sequenced input: PBMCs. This receptor was obtained from a human donor in good health (CMV status not recorded). Some clones in this sample may be carry-over from other donors' samples. The CDR3 bases are TGTGCCAGCAGTGAAGGGACAGGGTCTCCCCTGGGTTCCAAAAACATTCAGTACTTC. Translating gives CASSEGTGSPLGSKNIQYF.